The 20 T cell receptor beta chains presented below share a single source sample, sequenced in a study of cytomegalovirus exposure and HLA in healthy donors (dated by TCRdb to 2016 to 2017). Library preparation used the immunoSEQ multiplex PCR assay. A mixture of 60 forward primers for TCR Vbeta segments and 13 reverse primers for TCR Jbeta segments was used in the multiplex PCR. TCRdb stores this immuneACCESS table with in-frame sequences only. Part of the clones is absent; in the studies checked, under half of the shortfall reflects unresolved V genes, and no reason is known for the rest. The sample table records 250,000 to 350,000 clones; roughly 89% of these occur just once. The ten largest account for 3% to 4% of the sample. The sample comprised PBMCs. The source is a middle-aged man in good health and CMV-seropositive.

This clone has a single count. The chain couples TRBV11-3 to TRBJ2-1, with D possibly matching TRBD1 (5 bases). V gave up 4 bases and J gave up 5 bases, with 12 bases separating them. The CDR3 length is 14 residues. Germline CDR1 and CDR2: SGHNT and YENEEA. The CDR3 spells CASSSLTGNNEQFF. Written as DNA, the CDR3 is TGTGCCAGCAGCTCCCTTACAGGTAACAATGAGCAGTTCTTC.

The chain employs TRBV28 and TRBJ2-4; D is undetermined. The V end was cut by 3 bases, the J end by 6 bases, with 9 bases between. Germline CDR1 is MDHEN and CDR2 is SYDVKM. CDR3 size: 13 residues. CDR3: CASSFVPGNIQYF. The CDR3 region has the DNA TGTGCCAGCAGTTTTGTGCCCGGAAACATTCAGTACTTC.

The chain uses TRBV5-4 and TRBJ2-7; TRBD2 agrees at 8 bases. Germline assignment: CDR1 SGHNT and CDR2 YYREEE (reference sequence). Trimming at V came to 4 bases and at J to 0 bases, leaving 9 bases not matched to a gene. The CDR3 covers 16 residues. The CDR3, as DNA: TGTGCCAGCAGCCCTGGGTTTAGCGGGAACTCCTACGAGCAGTACTTC. Translating it yields CASSPGFSGNSYEQYF.

The chain employs TRBV10-2 and TRBJ2-7; D gene ambiguous. The CDR3 runs to 15 residues. Per germline, CDR1 WSHSY and CDR2 SAAADI. The ends were cut back, 3 bases at V and 4 bases at J, with 16 bases in the middle. CDR3 loop: CASSDVTETAYEQYF. The CDR3 DNA reads TGCGCCAGCAGTGATGTGACGGAGACCGCGTACGAGCAGTACTTC.

The chain carries TRBV5-1 and TRBJ2-1; D might be TRBD2 (6 bases). CDR1 SGHRS and CDR2 YFSETQ come from the germline V gene. This CDR3 is built from 13 residues. Trimming pared 4 bases from V and 8 bases from J, leaving 13 bases between. The CDR3 is CASSLGGSDEQFF. DNA of the CDR3: TGCGCCAGCAGCCTCGGAGGGTCGGATGAGCAGTTCTTC.

This clone appeared a single time. The rearrangement uses TRBV28 and TRBJ2-1; 7 bases fit TRBD1. The CDR3 covers 14 residues. The V segment lost 5 bases and the J segment 5 bases; nucleotides outside the gene matches: 6. Germline V gives CDR1 MDHEN, CDR2 SYDVKM. CDR3 in DNA: TGTGCCAGCAGTCCCTCAGACAGGGACAATGAGCAGTTCTTC. Protein sequence: CASSPSDRDNEQFF. The variable domain in full, with the rest retrieved from reference TRBV28 and TRBJ2-1, is DVKVTQSSRYLVKRTGEKVFLECVQDMDHENMFWYRQDPGLGLRLIYFSYDVKMKEKGDIPEGYSVSREKKERFSLILESASTNQTSMYLCASSPSDRDNEQFFGPGTRLTVL.

This clone appeared once. This chain connects TRBV7-3 to TRBJ2-7; TRBD1 matches at 9 bases. With 1 base clipped from V and 5 bases from J, the junction kept 9 bases outside the gene matches. Germline V lookup: CDR1 SGHTA, CDR2 FQGTGA. The CDR3 totals 16 residues. Written as DNA, the CDR3 is TGTGCCAGCAGCTTAATGGGTGGGACAGGGTTCCACGAGCAGTACTTC. This codes for CASSLMGGTGFHEQYF.

The chain carries TRBV2 and TRBJ2-1, with D possibly being TRBD1 (8 bases). The CDR3 runs to 15 residues. The V end lost 6 bases, the J end lost 9 bases, and 21 bases lay between the germline ends. CDR1 is SNHLY and CDR2 is FYNNEI in the germline V gene. CDR3 in amino acids: CASRLLREGTGEQFF. In nucleotides, the CDR3 is TGTGCCAGCAGATTACTAAGGGAGGGGACAGGTGAGCAGTTCTTC.

This chain joins TRBV27 and TRBJ2-5; 9 nucleotides align to TRBD1. With 3 bases clipped from V and 4 bases from J, the junction kept 15 bases outside the gene matches. The CDR3 consists of 18 residues. Germline values: CDR1 MNHEY, CDR2 SMNVEV (reference sequence). The CDR3 spells CASSFGTGGGQRVETQYF. Here the CDR3 DNA reads TGTGCCAGCAGTTTCGGAACAGGGGGCGGCCAGCGGGTAGAGACCCAGTACTTC.

The chain carries TRBV6-5 and TRBJ2-1, with D possibly TRBD2 on 6 matching bases. This CDR3 has 12 residues. From germline, CDR1 is MNHEY and CDR2 SVGAGI. V shed 6 bases and J shed 5 bases, with 8 bases lying between them. CDR3 amino acids: CASSCGDNEQFF. Written as DNA, the CDR3 is TGTGCCAGCAGCTGCGGGGACAATGAGCAGTTCTTC.

The chain combines TRBV5-6 with TRBJ2-7; 7 bases match TRBD1. In germline, CDR1 is SGHDT, CDR2 YYEEEE. After removal of 2 bases from V and 3 bases from J, the junction contained 8 bases not matched to a gene. The CDR3 is made up of 15 amino acids. Here the CDR3 DNA reads TGTGCCAGCAGCTTTACCCGGGACAGCATCTACGAGCAGTACTTC. Translated, it gives CASSFTRDSIYEQYF.

This chain connects TRBV19 to TRBJ1-1; D remains ambiguous. CDR3 length: 14 residues. The V and J ends lost 1 base and 4 bases respectively, with 10 bases between them. Germline CDR1 LNHDA, CDR2 SQIVND (reference sequence). The CDR3 sequence is CASSIVVGGTEAFF. CDR3 bases: TGTGCCAGTAGTATAGTAGTCGGCGGCACTGAAGCTTTCTTT.

This clone appeared a single time. The chain employs TRBV5-5 and TRBJ1-1, with a weak D call TRBD1 (5 bases). Germline V CDR1 and CDR2: SGHKS, YYEKEE (reference sequence). V was shortened by 5 bases and J by 4 bases, with 27 bases between the two germline ends. The CDR3 consists of 18 residues. The CDR3 nucleotides read TGTGCCAGCAGGACGACCCCAACCGTGTACGGGGGGGGCACTGAAGCTTTCTTT. Translated, it gives CASRTTPTVYGGGTEAFF.

This chain uses TRBV10-3 with TRBJ1-1; 10 bases are shared with TRBD1. CDR3 length equals 16 residues. J gave up 6 bases and V 7 bases, and 14 bases lay outside the gene matches. The V gene's germline CDR1 is ENHRY and CDR2 SYGVKD. The CDR3 loop is CAIKAGQGPGTAEAFF. The CDR3 bases are TGTGCCATCAAGGCGGGACAGGGGCCCGGAACCGCTGAAGCTTTCTTT.

The V and J genes are TRBV18 and TRBJ2-5; TRBD2 aligns across 10 bases. Germline CDR1 reads KGHSH; CDR2 reads LQKENI. The CDR3 has 16 amino acids. After removal of 3 bases from V and 1 base from J, the junction contained 5 bases not matched to a gene. The CDR3: CASSPRTSGAQETQYF. CDR3 nucleotide sequence: TGTGCCAGCTCACCGAGGACTAGCGGAGCCCAAGAGACCCAGTACTTC.

The CDR3 loop reads CASSEGLVLDEQYF. The DNA of the CDR3 is TGTGCCAGCAGTGAAGGACTGGTGCTGGACGAGCAGTACTTC. The V gene is TRBV2, the J gene TRBJ2-7, with D unclear. Germline CDR1 SNHLY, CDR2 FYNNEI. The CDR3 covers 14 residues. Trimming took 1 base from V and 5 from J, leaving 12 bases between them.

The rearrangement joins TRBV6-4 to TRBJ2-3, with 8 positions matching TRBD2. Germline V gives CDR1 MRHNA, CDR2 SNTAGT. This CDR3 is built from 15 residues. Trimming took 4 bases from V and 1 from J; bases not matched to a gene: 4. CDR3 in amino acids: CASSVRAGGTDTQYF. As DNA, the CDR3 is TGTGCCAGCAGTGTTCGAGCGGGAGGCACAGATACGCAGTATTTT.

The chain links TRBV6-1 to TRBJ1-2, with 9 nucleotides matching TRBD1. Germline CDR1 is MNHNS and CDR2 is SASEGT. The CDR3 runs 14 residues. J lost 6 bases, V lost 5 bases, and 7 bases had no gene match. CDR3 sequence reads: CASSPLDRGDGYTF. The CDR3 DNA reads TGTGCCAGCAGTCCTTTGGACAGGGGCGATGGCTACACCTTC.

The J gene is TRBJ1-2, the V gene TRBV6-5; 8 positions match TRBD1. Germline V gene lookup returns CDR1 MNHEY and CDR2 SVGAGI. After removal of 3 bases from V and 1 base from J, the junction contained 4 bases not matched to a gene. This CDR3 contains 15 residues. The CDR3 DNA reads TGTGCCAGCAGTTATAAGACAGGGGTTAACTATGGCTACACCTTC. As protein: CASSYKTGVNYGYTF.

The V and J genes are TRBV6-1 and TRBJ2-2; weak D call: TRBD2 (6 bases). The CDR3 runs 15 residues. Germline CDR1 MNHNS, CDR2 SASEGT. V lost 6 bases, J lost 6 bases, and 17 bases lay in between. The CDR3 DNA reads as TGTGCCAGCAGCGACCCGGGACTTCTCCCCGGGGAGCTGTTTTTT. This translates into CASSDPGLLPGELFF.